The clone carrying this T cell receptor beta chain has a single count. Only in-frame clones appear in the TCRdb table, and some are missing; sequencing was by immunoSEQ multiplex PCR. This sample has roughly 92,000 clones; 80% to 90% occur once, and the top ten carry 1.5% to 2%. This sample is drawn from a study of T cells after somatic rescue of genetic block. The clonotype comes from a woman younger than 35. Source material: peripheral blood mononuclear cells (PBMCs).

The CDR3 protein is CASSQVMRRVGANTGELFF. Here the CDR3 DNA reads TGCGCCAGCAGCCAAGTTATGCGGCGGGTTGGCGCGAACACCGGGGAGCTGTTTTTT. The chain joins TRBV4-3 to TRBJ2-2; weak D call: TRBD2 (5 bases). The V gene's germline CDR1 is LGHNA and CDR2 YSLEER. Deletions cut 1 base from V and 0 bases from J, with 18 bases between. The CDR3 is 19 amino acids.